The rows below give T cell receptor beta chains drawn from one sample of a study of identical twins. TCRdb reanalysed the 5' RACE reads using MiXCR and keeps one entry per CDR3 protein. The repertoire consists of some 500,000 distinct CDR3 sequences, with nearly 10% occurring once and the leading ten covering approximately 3.2%. The same sample was also used in a study of yellow fever vaccine responses in identical twins.

Sequenced: PBMCs. These receptors all come from a woman in her late teens or twenties in good health. Both conserved end residues are part of each CDR3. The D gene is left open where the match is weak. Size tells how often a clone was seen (once, few, many) or the class of an expanded clone, and some rows leave it out.

v_gene	d_gene	abundance	j_gene	CDR3aa	CDR3nt
TRBV7-2	TRBD2	many	TRBJ2-1	CASSPTSGRAGNEQFF	TGTGCCAGCAGCCCGACTAGCGGGAGGGCTGGGAATGAGCAGTTCTTC
TRBV29-1	.	many	TRBJ2-3	CSVARTFKGADTQYF	TGCAGCGTCGCAAGGACCTTTAAGGGGGCAGATACGCAGTATTTT
TRBV19	.	many	TRBJ1-2	CASSPDSTYGYTF	TGTGCCAGTAGTCCGGACAGTACCTATGGCTACACCTTC
TRBV3-1	.	.	TRBJ2-2	CASSLVAADANTGELFF	TGTGCCAGCAGCCTCGTGGCTGCGGACGCGAACACCGGGGAGCTGTTTTTT
TRBV2	TRBD2	.	TRBJ2-3	CASSAGTSGVDTQYF	TGTGCCAGCAGCGCCGGGACTAGCGGGGTAGATACGCAGTATTTT
TRBV11-2	TRBD2	many	TRBJ2-1	CASRPNSGRALGEQFF	TGTGCCAGCAGACCTAATAGCGGGAGGGCCTTAGGTGAGCAGTTCTTC
TRBV11-2	.	.	TRBJ2-2	CASSLNDNGELFF	TGTGCCAGCAGCTTAAACGACAACGGGGAGCTGTTTTTT
TRBV6-5	TRBD1	many	TRBJ2-7	CASSSGQGSYEQYF	TGTGCCAGCAGTTCCGGACAGGGATCCTACGAGCAGTACTTC
TRBV29-1	.	.	TRBJ1-2	CSVEDPGVSYGYTF	TGCAGCGTTGAAGATCCGGGAGTTAGCTATGGCTACACCTTC
TRBV20-1	.	few	TRBJ2-7	CSAREGDHSYEQYF	TGCAGTGCTAGGGAGGGGGACCACTCCTACGAGCAGTACTTC
TRBV12-3/TRBV12-4	TRBD1	.	TRBJ2-1	CASRSRDRGSYNEQFF	TGTGCCAGCAGGAGTAGGGACAGGGGCTCCTACAATGAGCAGTTCTTC
TRBV20-1	TRBD1	many	TRBJ2-7	CSARDLTGAYEQYF	TGCAGTGCTAGAGATTTGACAGGGGCCTACGAGCAGTACTTC
TRBV27	TRBD2	few	TRBJ2-7	CASSLGEGNYEQYF	TGTGCCAGCAGTTTAGGGGAGGGGAACTACGAGCAGTACTTC
TRBV20-1	.	.	TRBJ1-6	CSASGAANSYNSPLHF	TGCAGTGCCAGCGGGGCAGCCAACTCCTATAATTCACCCCTCCACTTT
TRBV10-3	.	.	TRBJ2-1	CAISEGLAYPYNEQFF	TGTGCCATCAGTGAAGGGTTGGCTTACCCTTACAATGAGCAGTTCTTC
TRBV11-3	.	.	TRBJ2-3	CASSLGDPTDTQYF	TGTGCCAGCAGCTTAGGGGACCCCACAGATACGCAGTATTTT
TRBV12-3/TRBV12-4	.	many	TRBJ1-1	CASSWVGEAFF	TGTGCCAGCAGTTGGGTGGGTGAAGCTTTCTTT
TRBV12-3/TRBV12-4	.	.	TRBJ2-1	CASSLGLTGNTYNEQFF	TGTGCCAGCAGTTTAGGGCTCACAGGGAATACCTACAATGAGCAGTTCTTC
TRBV6-1	TRBD1	.	TRBJ2-5	CASRLYRGRRVQETQYF	TGTGCCAGCAGGCTATACAGGGGGCGCAGGGTACAAGAGACCCAGTACTTC
TRBV12-3/TRBV12-4	.	few	TRBJ2-2	CASAYRGSTGELFF	TGTGCCAGCGCATATCGGGGGAGCACCGGGGAGCTGTTTTTT
TRBV7-8	.	few	TRBJ2-7	CASSTHKQGQYF	TGTGCCAGCAGCACACACAAACAGGGGCAGTACTTC
TRBV15	.	few	TRBJ2-1	CATSTTRGQASSYNEQFF	TGTGCCACCAGCACGACAAGAGGACAAGCAAGCTCCTACAATGAGCAGTTCTTC
TRBV5-5	.	.	TRBJ2-3	CASSRRQGTSTDTQYF	TGTGCCAGCAGCCGCCGGCAGGGTACTAGCACAGATACGCAGTATTTT
TRBV20-1	.	.	TRBJ2-7	CSAREGGIGEQYF	TGCAGTGCTAGAGAAGGGGGAATCGGCGAGCAGTACTTC
TRBV7-8	TRBD1	.	TRBJ2-3	CASRHGQGATDTQYF	TGTGCCAGCAGGCACGGACAGGGGGCTACAGATACGCAGTATTTT
TRBV7-2	.	.	TRBJ2-2	CASSLAPSQWGTGELFF	TGTGCCAGCAGCTTAGCGCCCAGTCAGTGGGGAACCGGGGAGCTGTTTTTT
TRBV4-1	TRBD2	.	TRBJ2-1	CASSDRTSGNNEQFF	TGCGCCAGCAGCGATCGGACTAGCGGGAATAATGAGCAGTTCTTC
TRBV13	TRBD1	.	TRBJ2-3	CASSLRVGTGGADTQYF	TGTGCCAGCAGCTTACGTGTCGGGACAGGGGGCGCAGATACGCAGTATTTT
TRBV20-1	TRBD1	many	TRBJ1-2	CSESPGGGTNYGYTF	TGCAGTGAATCCCCGGGAGGGGGCACTAACTATGGCTACACCTTC
TRBV27	.	few	TRBJ2-7	CASSPRRTWGAEQYF	TGTGCCAGCAGTCCCCGACGCACCTGGGGGGCCGAGCAGTACTTC
TRBV10-3	TRBD2	.	TRBJ2-7	CAISESAGGTSDRVSYEQYF	TGTGCCATCAGTGAGTCGGCGGGAGGGACTAGCGACAGAGTTTCCTACGAGCAGTACTTC
TRBV11-2	.	few	TRBJ2-3	CASSFRDVKDTQYF	TGTGCCAGCAGCTTCCGGGACGTAAAAGATACGCAGTATTTT
TRBV7-2	TRBD2	many	TRBJ2-1	CASSSKPSGHNEQFF	TGTGCCAGCAGCTCCAAGCCTAGCGGCCACAATGAGCAGTTCTTC
TRBV25-1	.	few	TRBJ2-7	CASSTQRDYEQYF	TGTGCCAGCAGTACCCAACGAGACTACGAGCAGTACTTC
TRBV6-5	TRBD1	many	TRBJ2-7	CASSYSTGTADLLGEQYF	TGTGCCAGCAGTTACAGCACCGGGACAGCCGACTTATTAGGGGAGCAGTACTTC
TRBV7-8	TRBD2	.	TRBJ2-3	CASWGLVKDTQYF	TGTGCCAGCTGGGGACTAGTAAAAGATACGCAGTATTTT
TRBV20-1	.	few	TRBJ1-5	CSWVKGNQPQHF	TGCAGTTGGGTGAAGGGGAATCAGCCCCAGCATTTT
TRBV9	TRBD2	.	TRBJ2-3	CASSVDGGGNTDTQYF	TGTGCCAGCAGCGTAGACGGGGGGGGGAACACAGATACGCAGTATTTT
TRBV20-1	.	.	TRBJ2-1	CSAPGTGGPTYNEQFF	TGCAGTGCTCCAGGTACCGGGGGACCTACCTACAATGAGCAGTTCTTC
TRBV12-3/TRBV12-4	.	.	TRBJ2-1	CASSFKGGDHNEQFF	TGTGCCAGCAGTTTCAAGGGGGGAGACCACAATGAGCAGTTCTTC
TRBV5-1	.	many	TRBJ2-4	CASSLMVENIQYF	TGCGCCAGCAGCTTGATGGTAGAAAACATTCAGTACTTC
TRBV6-5	.	many	TRBJ1-5	CASSYWESTNQPQHF	TGTGCCAGCAGTTACTGGGAGAGTACCAATCAGCCCCAGCATTTT
TRBV7-6	TRBD1	.	TRBJ2-2	CASSLEPGQGVRTGELFF	TGTGCCAGCAGCTTGGAACCGGGACAGGGGGTTCGGACCGGGGAGCTGTTTTTT
TRBV29-1	.	many	TRBJ2-7	CSVEDAGHLENYEQYF	TGCAGCGTTGAAGACGCGGGACACTTGGAGAACTACGAGCAGTACTTC
TRBV12-3/TRBV12-4	.	.	TRBJ1-6	CASSLVGAVSPLHF	TGTGCCAGCAGTCTAGTAGGGGCAGTTTCACCCCTCCACTTT
TRBV9	.	many	TRBJ2-3	CASSDGGTQYF	TGTGCCAGCAGCGACGGGGGTACGCAGTATTTT
TRBV7-2	TRBD1	.	TRBJ2-1	CASSKRQGTYNEQFF	TGTGCCAGCAGCAAAAGACAGGGGACGTACAATGAGCAGTTCTTC
TRBV20-1	.	many	TRBJ1-1	CSARARSDTEAFF	TGCAGTGCTAGAGCACGGTCAGATACTGAAGCTTTCTTT
TRBV7-2	.	few	TRBJ2-7	CASSGNYGLSEQYF	TGTGCCAGCAGCGGAAACTATGGACTGTCCGAGCAGTACTTC
TRBV13	TRBD2	few	TRBJ2-1	CASSLGGLAANNEQFF	TGTGCCAGCAGCTTAGGGGGACTAGCGGCCAACAATGAGCAGTTCTTC
TRBV28	.	.	TRBJ2-7	CASSSPRRRSYEQYF	TGTGCCAGCAGTTCGCCCCGGCGGCGCTCCTACGAGCAGTACTTC
TRBV27	TRBD1	few	TRBJ1-2	CASSQDRAYGYTF	TGTGCCAGCAGCCAGGACAGGGCCTATGGCTACACCTTC